This TCR beta chain is from a study of blood T cell repertoires in COVID-19. Study in general: Specimens from acute and convalescent COVID-19 originated in the United States, Italy and Spain. T cells, B-cell-depleted T cells, or PBMCs supplied cDNA or gDNA.

Original analysis: The authors estimated nucleated cell counts from reference gene primer amplification. Libraries were prepared by immunoSEQ multiplex PCR; TCRdb keeps only in-frame clonotypes and omits some of them. V and J calls and clone size are as listed in that table; D and trimming were resolved from the DNA. The sample lists about 250,000 clones, 88% occurring once. CDR3 length: 13 residues. CDR1 is SGDLS, CDR2 YYNGEE, per germline. Points on this clone: A read error may produce the germline difference seen at one junction end.

The receptor's source is a woman in her twenties or thirties with acute or convalescent COVID-19. The sample comprised peripheral blood. The chain recombines TRBV9 with TRBJ1-1; D call uncertain. CDR3 sequence reads: CVSSAGGITEAFF. CDR3 coding DNA: TGTGTCAGCAGCGCAGGAGGGATCACTGAAGCTTTCTTT.